This T cell receptor beta chain was identified in a study of blood T cell repertoires in COVID-19. The CDR3 runs to 14 residues. Germline CDR1 reads SNHLY; CDR2 reads FYNNEI. V gave up 6 bases and J gave up 7 bases; unmatched junction bases: 8. This clone occurred a few times. Repertoires were generated with immunoSEQ multiplex PCR, while TCRdb's copy carries only in-frame clones and drops some. The sample yields about 51,000 clones, less than 90% seen once. The sequencing sample was made of peripheral blood. V is TRBV2 and J is TRBJ1-4; TRBD1 aligns across 7 bases. This clonotype was sampled from a man in his sixties with acute or convalescent COVID-19. The chain's CDR3 is CASRPGQWGEKLFF. The CDR3 DNA follows: TGTGCCAGCAGGCCGGGACAGTGGGGTGAAAAACTGTTTTTT. The full variable domain, its missing parts supplied by reference TRBV2 and TRBJ1-4, is EPEVTQTPSHQVTQMGQEVILRCVPISNHLYFYWYRQILGQKVEFLVSFYNNEISEKSEIFDDQFSVERPDGSNFTLKIRSTKLEDSAMYFCASRPGQWGEKLFFGSGTQLSVL.